This T cell receptor beta chain is drawn from a study of OX40 agonist ivuxolimab in advanced cancers. Findings of the study overall: Partly responding patients at 0.1-3.0 mg/kg showed some of the smallest clonal expansion. The average count of expanded clones was higher among CD8+ T cells than among CD4+.

The table came from immunoSEQ multiplex PCR; TCRdb's copy has only in-frame clones and leaves some out. The top ten clones hold around a quarter of a sample with 15,000 to 20,000 clones, about four fifths of them seen once. Blood samples were obtained at baseline, cycle 4 day 1, and cycle 7 day 1. CDR3 size: 13 residues. V lost 8 bases, J lost 4 bases, and 11 bases lay in between. Germline-derived CDR1 and CDR2 are MGHRA and YSYEKL. On this clone: The antigen is undetermined.

The V and J genes are TRBV4-1 and TRBJ2-2; D call uncertain. The clonotype was recovered from an adult with an advanced solid tumor such as melanoma, head and neck, liver or kidney cancer. The sample in question was CD4+ or CD8+ T cells sorted from blood, obtained in a trial of the OX40 agonist ivuxolimab. The CDR3 region has the DNA TGCGCCAGCCGGGCCGCTGGCACCGGGGAGCTGTTTTTT. Its translation is CASRAAGTGELFF.